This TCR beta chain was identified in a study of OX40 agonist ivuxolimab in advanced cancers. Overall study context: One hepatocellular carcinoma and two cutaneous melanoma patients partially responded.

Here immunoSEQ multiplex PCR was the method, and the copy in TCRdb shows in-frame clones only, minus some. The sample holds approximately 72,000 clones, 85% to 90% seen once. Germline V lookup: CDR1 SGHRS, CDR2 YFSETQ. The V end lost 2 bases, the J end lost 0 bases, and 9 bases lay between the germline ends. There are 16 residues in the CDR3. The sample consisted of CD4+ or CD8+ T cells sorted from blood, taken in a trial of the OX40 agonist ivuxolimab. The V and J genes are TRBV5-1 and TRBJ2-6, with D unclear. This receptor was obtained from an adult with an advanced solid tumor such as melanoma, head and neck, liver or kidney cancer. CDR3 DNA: TGCGCCAGCAGCTTAGACTCGGACTCTGGGGCCAACGTCCTGACTTTC. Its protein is CASSLDSDSGANVLTF.